This TCR beta chain was identified during a study of control samples from healthy donors and cancer patients. The repertoire was sequenced with immunoSEQ multiplex PCR; TCRdb's copy has only in-frame clones and lacks some. The sample contains 100,000 to 150,000 clones, around nine tenths of which appear only once. V was clipped by 3 bases and J by 4 bases; unmatched bases: 10. The CDR3 sequence is 16 residues long. Germline lookup yields CDR1 SGHRS and CDR2 YFSETQ. The chain joins TRBV5-1 to TRBJ1-1; 9 nucleotides line up with TRBD1. The TCR originated in a man aged 35-49 years in good health. The sequenced sample was blood. CDR3: CASSSAFDRGITEAFF. In DNA form, the CDR3 reads TGCGCCAGCAGCTCGGCCTTCGACAGGGGGATCACTGAAGCTTTCTTT. The full variable domain, with the rest looked up from reference TRBV5-1 and TRBJ1-1, is KAGVTQTPRYLIKTRGQQVTLSCSPISGHRSVSWYQQTPGQGLQFLFEYFSETQRNKGNFPGRFSGRQFSNSRSEMNVSTLELGDSALYLCASSSAFDRGITEAFFGQGTRLTVV.